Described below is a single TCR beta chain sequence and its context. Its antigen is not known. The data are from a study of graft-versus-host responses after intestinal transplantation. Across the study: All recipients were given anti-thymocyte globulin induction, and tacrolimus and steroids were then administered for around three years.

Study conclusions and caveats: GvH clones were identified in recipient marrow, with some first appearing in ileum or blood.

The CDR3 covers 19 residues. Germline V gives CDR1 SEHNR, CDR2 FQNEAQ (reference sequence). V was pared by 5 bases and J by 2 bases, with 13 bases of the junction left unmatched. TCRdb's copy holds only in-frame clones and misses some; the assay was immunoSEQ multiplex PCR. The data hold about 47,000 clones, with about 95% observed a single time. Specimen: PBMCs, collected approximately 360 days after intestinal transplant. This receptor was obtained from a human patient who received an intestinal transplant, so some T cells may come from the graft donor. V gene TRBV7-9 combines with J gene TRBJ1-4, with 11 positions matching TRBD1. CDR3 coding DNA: TGTGCCAGCAGCCCCCGGACAGGGGGCCTTTTGTCGACTAATGAAAAACTGTTTTTT. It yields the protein CASSPRTGGLLSTNEKLFF. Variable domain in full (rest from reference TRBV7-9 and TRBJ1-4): DTGVSQNPRHKITKRGQNVTFRCDPISEHNRLYWYRQTLGQGPEFLTYFQNEAQLEKSRLLSDRFSAERPKGSFSTLEIQRTEQGDSAMYLCASSPRTGGLLSTNEKLFFGSGTQLSVL.